Listed below are T cell receptor beta chains from one sample, sequenced in a study of blood T cell repertoires in COVID-19. Data came from immunoSEQ multiplex PCR; TCRdb stores just in-frame clones and leaves some out. The sample carries 250,000 to 350,000 clones, around 84% recorded once. Sequencing input: peripheral blood. All receptors derive from a human donor with COVID-19, enrolled during active disease. The donor label of this sample is uncertain. Each CDR3 is given with its conserved first and last residue. The D gene is left open where the match is weak.

d_call	j_call	v_call	cdr3_nt	cdr3_aa
TRBD1	TRBJ1-2	TRBV5-1	TGCGCCAGCAGCGAGGGACAGAACTATGGCTACACCTTC	CASSEGQNYGYTF
NA	TRBJ1-3	TRBV5-4	TGTGCCAGCAGCACCCAACAGGGAGACTCTGGAAACACCATATATTTT	CASSTQQGDSGNTIYF
TRBD2	TRBJ2-1	TRBV19	TGTGCCAGTAGTATAAGGCGGGAGTCGGGTGAGCAGTTCTTC	CASSIRRESGEQFF
TRBD1	TRBJ1-4	TRBV30	TGTGCCTGGATGAGACCGGGACAGGGTCGTAATGAAAAACTGTTTTTT	CAWMRPGQGRNEKLFF
TRBD2	TRBJ2-3	TRBV3-1/TRBV3-2	TGTGCCAGCAGCCTCCAGCGGGATGCAGATACGCAGTATTTT	CASSLQRDADTQYF
TRBD2	TRBJ2-5	TRBV9	TGTGCCAGCAGCGTAGGCGGGAGGGCCCAAGAGACCCAGTACTTC	CASSVGGRAQETQYF
TRBD1	TRBJ1-2	TRBV28	TGTGCCAGCAGTGGAGGACAGGAGAACTATGGCTACACCTTC	CASSGGQENYGYTF
TRBD1	TRBJ2-2	TRBV7-2	TGTGCCAGCAGCTTAGAACAGGGGCCCTCCGCCGGGGAGCTGTTTTTT	CASSLEQGPSAGELFF
TRBD2	TRBJ2-2	TRBV4-3	TGCGCCAGCAGCCGCCATCTAGCGGGAGTGGACACCGGGGAGCTGTTTTTT	CASSRHLAGVDTGELFF
NA	TRBJ1-6	TRBV28	TGTGCCAGCAGCCTTCCGAGGAATTCACCCCTCCACTTT	CASSLPRNSPLHF
NA	TRBJ2-7	TRBV9	TGTGCCAGCAGCGTAAGAGCGGGTTCATCCTACGAGCAGTACTTC	CASSVRAGSSYEQYF
NA	TRBJ1-6	TRBV4-3	TGCGCCAGCAGCCGAACGCACAGGATTGATAATTCACCCCTCCACTTT	CASSRTHRIDNSPLHF
NA	TRBJ1-2	TRBV18	TGTGCCAGCTCGCCCAGGGGCGCGGGCTATGGCTACACCTTC	CASSPRGAGYGYTF
NA	TRBJ2-3	TRBV19	TGTGCCAGTGCCGGGGGAGGCGGCCCAGATACGCAGTATTTT	CASAGGGGPDTQYF
NA	TRBJ1-2	TRBV7-9	TGTGCCAGCAACTGGAACAGGTTAGATGGCTACACCTTC	CASNWNRLDGYTF
TRBD1	TRBJ1-4	TRBV7-6	TGTGCCAGCAGCCAGACAGGGGAGAGGGAAAAACTGTTTTTT	CASSQTGEREKLFF